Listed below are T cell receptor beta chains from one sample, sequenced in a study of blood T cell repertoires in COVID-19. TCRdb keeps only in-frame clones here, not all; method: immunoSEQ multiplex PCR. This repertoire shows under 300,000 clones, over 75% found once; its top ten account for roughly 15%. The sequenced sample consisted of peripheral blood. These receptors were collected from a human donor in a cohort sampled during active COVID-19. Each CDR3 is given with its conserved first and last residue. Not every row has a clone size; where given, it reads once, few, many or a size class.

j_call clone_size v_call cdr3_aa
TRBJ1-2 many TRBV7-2 CASSVTGGPTNYGYTF
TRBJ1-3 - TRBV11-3 CASSDGFSGNTIYF
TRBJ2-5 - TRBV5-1 CASSTGQPQETQYF
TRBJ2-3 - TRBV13 CASSRGSTDTQYF
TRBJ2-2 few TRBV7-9 CASSTSGGGSTGELFF
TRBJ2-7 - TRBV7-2 CASSPTTGAHEQYF
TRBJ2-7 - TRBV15 CATSREGGEQYF
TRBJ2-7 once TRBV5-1 CASSSTSGSPEQYF
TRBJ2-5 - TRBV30 CACDRGAFETQYF
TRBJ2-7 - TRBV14 CASSPLGVSYEQYF
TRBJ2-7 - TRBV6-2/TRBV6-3 CASSRPRGILGYEQYF
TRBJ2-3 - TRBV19 CASSKPGQGADTQYF
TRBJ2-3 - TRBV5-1 CASSLGLQSSGRTDTQYF
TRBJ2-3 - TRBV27 CASSFLSGSTDTQYF
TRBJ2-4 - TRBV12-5 CASGLVQPGGNIQYF
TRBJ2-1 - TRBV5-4 CASSQLASSYNEQFF
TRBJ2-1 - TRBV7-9 CASSLVGYRDEQFF
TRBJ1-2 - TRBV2 CASIFIQGPRDGYTF
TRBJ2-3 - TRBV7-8 CASSLRGSSADTQYF
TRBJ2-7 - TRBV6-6 CASSSTSTGNSYEQYF
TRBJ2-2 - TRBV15 CATRPRTSPIGELFF
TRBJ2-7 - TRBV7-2 CASSLGISGPQHEQYF
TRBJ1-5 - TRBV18 CASSPQQGEGQPQHF
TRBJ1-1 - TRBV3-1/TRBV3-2 CASSQDGARAFF
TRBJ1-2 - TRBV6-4 CASSRGANYGYTF
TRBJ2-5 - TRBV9 CASSVGRNSYQETQYF
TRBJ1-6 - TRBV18 CASSLDRENSPLHF
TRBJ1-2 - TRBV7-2 CASSLAGGRVVNYGYTF
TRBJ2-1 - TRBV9 CASSVMGLTYNEQFF
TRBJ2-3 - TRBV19 CASSISRTSVTQYF
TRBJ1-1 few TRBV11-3 CASSSGGLATEAFF
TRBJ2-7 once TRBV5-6 CASTTAGTSLYEQYF
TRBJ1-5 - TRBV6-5 CASSSGYSNQPQHF
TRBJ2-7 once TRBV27 CASSLQAGGSYEQYF
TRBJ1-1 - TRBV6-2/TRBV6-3 CASSYEWRPEAFF
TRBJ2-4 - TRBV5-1 CASSLYGQAWSPRRPKNIQYF
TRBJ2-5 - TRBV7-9 CASSLVGQPQETQYF
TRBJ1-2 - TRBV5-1 CASSSGDGNYGYTF
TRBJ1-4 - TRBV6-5 CASSYGDRGRREKLFF
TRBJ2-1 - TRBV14 CASSRQGATYNEQFF
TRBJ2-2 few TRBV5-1 CASSLDGSTGELFF
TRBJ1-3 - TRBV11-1 CASSYSGTDSGNTIYF
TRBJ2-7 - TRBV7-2 CASSFDRAYEQYF
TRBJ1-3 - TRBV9 CASSVEGREGNTIYF
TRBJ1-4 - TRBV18 CASSAGQGNEKLFF
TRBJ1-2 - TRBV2 CASSFAGLNYGYTF
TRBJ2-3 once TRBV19 CASMGRREEADTQYF
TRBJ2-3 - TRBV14 CASSQAGTSGSRIDTQYF
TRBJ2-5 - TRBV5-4 CASSLAGGAMIQTQYF
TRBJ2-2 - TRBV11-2 CASSFEAGISGRAQRTGELFF